This entry features one T cell receptor beta chain sequence. These data belong to a study of blood T cell repertoires in COVID-19. Background on the study: Samples of COVID-19 (acute and convalescent) were obtained from the United States, Italy and Spain. The analysed material was cDNA or gDNA that came from T cells, B-cell-depleted T cells, or PBMCs.

This CDR3 has 14 amino acids. Germline-derived CDR1 and CDR2 are MNHEY and SMNVEV (reference sequence). Trimming cost V 5 bases and J 1 base, with 11 bases left between them. In the study's own analysis: The assay estimated nucleated cells by amplifying reference gene primers. Profiled with immunoSEQ multiplex PCR; TCRdb holds only in-frame clones, not every one. D and trimming come from the DNA, and the V and J calls and clone size come from that table. The sample holds tens of thousands of clones, approximately 84% seen once. Sequenced sample: peripheral blood. This sequence was found in a man aged 70 or older with active COVID-19. The genes are TRBV27 and TRBJ1-1; TRBD1 might be the D (6 bases). CDR3 in amino acids: CASSHGQKNTEAFF. CDR3 DNA: TGTGCCAGCAGTCACGGACAGAAGAACACTGAAGCTTTCTTT.